The present entry profiles one T cell receptor (beta chain) with its context. What antigen it recognizes has not been identified. Nothing much larger sits one base from this clone, and base qualities are not available. The data derive from a study of cytomegalovirus exposure and HLA in healthy donors (dated by TCRdb to about 2017). General notes on the study: An earlier analysis of roughly 500 of the donors reported 250 to 300 Gb of sequence data and 117 million unique TCR beta sequences obtained from some 170 million T cells. About 300 gigabases of sequencing data and approximately 92 million unique TCR sequences made up an early release that covered nearly 650 HLA-typed donors. Among the approximately 400 genotyped donors, under 90% belonged to the genetic ancestry cluster associated with self-reported Caucasian donors. The study was designed to test whether signatures of past pathogen exposure could be identified by cataloging public T cell receptors. The study used immunosequencing to profile the T cell repertoires of 600 to 850 subjects and linked those repertoires to cytomegalovirus serostatus. Along with the approximately 600-subject first cohort, a separate validation cohort of 120 different subjects was used. The study combined high-throughput TCR immunosequencing, statistical association of individual TCRs with disease status, and machine learning to predict cytomegalovirus infection status. In a later analysis, previously published TCR beta repertoires from 666 donors were re-analyzed and high-resolution HLA genotyping was added so that TCR occurrence patterns could be studied. In the later analysis, no new phenotypic data were used to find candidate immune exposures; instead, reliance was placed on TCR beta sequences and their occurrence across donors. An earlier analysis of some 500 of the donors applied high-throughput TCR beta sequencing to assess whether each TCR beta V gene segment acted as functional or pseudogenic. Alongside the repertoire data, information on donor age, sex, ethnicity and CMV serostatus was compiled. In a later genetic analysis, genome-wide SNP genotypes for about three fifths of the roughly 670 donors were used, and that subset was treated as a discovery cohort. All discovery cohort repertoires had been generated on a single sequencing platform. HLA typing included class I and class II loci at four-digit resolution. Typing coverage differed by locus: A, B, C, DRB1 and DQB1 were typed in roughly 620-640 donors, DQA1 in around 500, DPA1 in 606, and DPB1 in just under 480. Because of strong linkage in the cohort, 5 or 6 DR-DQ haplotypes were treated as single units for association and clustering. On average, roughly 250,000 unique TCR beta nucleotide sequences were sequenced per donor among a few hundred genotyped donors of the cohort, with roughly 18% of those sequences being non-productive. General conclusions and limits of the study: Immune exposure information for the cohort was limited to CMV serostatus. While some public TCRs were present in many individuals, most TCR sequences turned up only very rarely across donors. A total of about 180 TCR beta chains were listed by the study as associated with cytomegalovirus. An association between a missense DCLRE1C variant and V-gene and J-gene trimming of TCR beta chains was found in a later genetic analysis and replicated in an independent cohort. In a later analysis, HLA-associated TCR beta chains showed more clonal expansion and lower generation probabilities than non-associated chains that were equally common. The 87-base-pair reads could not distinguish some IMGT-functional V segments, including TRBV6-2 and TRBV6-3, so those segments were excluded. A cluster of highly shared sequence variants was judged likely to represent a technical artifact of the sequencing pipeline. In a later analysis, TCR association rates were found to vary across HLA loci, with the most associated TCRs seen for DRB1 alleles and the fewest for HLA-C alleles. At a false discovery rate of 0.05, a later analysis linked around 17,000 TCR beta sequences to specific HLA alleles. Strong co-occurrence of HLA alleles, especially DR and DQ, made assigning TCR associations to individual alleles difficult. Roughly uniform sequencing depth across donors was assumed in presence/absence analyses, although this assumption may not hold. In a later analysis, several top co-occurrence clusters were reported to appear linked to parvovirus B19, influenza, CMV and Epstein-Barr virus. A few of the identified cytomegalovirus-associated TCR beta chains were confirmed in vitro to be specific for cytomegalovirus antigens. It was suggested by the authors that the approach could potentially be generalized to other disease states and immunological phenotypes. This cohort had only TCR beta chains sequenced, and the lack of alpha or paired-chain data limited which features could be detected. A further reported finding was that TCR beta sequences accurately predicted the HLA-A and HLA-B alleles for most subjects in the first cohort. Because some donors lacked HLA typing at each locus, the association tests relied only on the typed subset. In both the original and validation cohorts, the classifier was reported to diagnose cytomegalovirus status with high specificity and sensitivity. According to a later genetic analysis, donors in an Asian-associated ancestry cluster had fewer N-insertions in productive TCRs than the roughly 700-donor mean. The earlier analysis of 587 of the donors excluded some 15 rarely observed V segments, including chromosome 9 orphons, because counts were too low. In a later analysis, most CMV-associated TCR beta chains were found to appear HLA-restricted, with HLA associations seemingly driven largely by CMV exposure. Correlated functional status among segregating V segments might be attributable to linkage disequilibrium, but an unknown experimental factor could not be ruled out. In an earlier analysis of 587 of the donors, most TCR beta V segments appeared in productive rearrangements about 90% or about 30% of the time, broadly matching IMGT annotations.

From the germline V gene, CDR1 is MNHEY and CDR2 is SVGAGI. V is pared back by 6 bases and J by 2 bases, with 13 bases lying between the germline termini. Spanning cysteine to phenylalanine, the CDR3 consists of 14 amino acids. Only the CDR3 region is kept as DNA, spanning 42 bases read in frame from base 1. Library method: the immunoSEQ multiplex PCR assay. For the multiplex PCR, a mixture combining 60 forward primers for TCR Vbeta segments and 13 reverse primers for TCR Jbeta segments was used. The CDR3 region of rearranged TCR beta genes was amplified from genomic DNA with a multiplex PCR assay. Amplified TCR beta libraries were sequenced as 87-base-pair reads on the Illumina HiSeq System. As for the original processing: Across the 666 repertoires, a later analysis counted approximately 75 million unique TCR beta chains, around 10 million of which were shared by at least two donors. A nearest-neighbor algorithm error-corrected the raw reads and collapsed the reads into unique sequences, merging closely related sequences to remove PCR and sequencing errors. To assign V, D and J gene segments, CDR3 sequences were aligned to IMGT reference sequences. Each retained sequence needed at least a six-nucleotide match to both a V gene segment and a J gene segment. Rearrangements were called productive when the CDR3 lacked stop codons and stayed in frame with V and J; all others were non-productive. CDR3 was defined by IMGT convention, running from the second conserved V-encoded cysteine to the conserved J-encoded phenylalanine. The earlier analysis of approximately 500 of the donors excluded sequences that lacked an unambiguous match to a single V gene segment. In an earlier analysis of a few hundred of the donors, V segments were called functional above 56.7% productive rearrangements and were called segregating when the between-donor standard deviation exceeded 5%. A statistical classification framework was developed to diagnose cytomegalovirus status using the catalog of TCR beta chain sequences. In a later analysis, TCR nucleotide sequences were compared against IMGT/GENE-DB human TR gene sequences so that V and J genes could be assigned. Using the TCRdist pipeline, a later analysis assigned CDR3 sequences along with most-parsimonious VDJ recombination scenarios. In a later analysis, every TCR beta chain was defined by the combination of its CDR3 amino acid sequence and its V-gene family, and reads without a unique V-gene family were dropped. In a later analysis, several hundred highly shared, low-generation-probability nucleotide sequences were removed to address suspected cross-contamination and a sequencing artifact. In a later analysis, a clonal expansion index was calculated for each public chain from normalized within-repertoire ranks of inferred template counts. In a later analysis, generation probabilities were computed with a VDJ recombination model fitted to out-of-frame rearrangements, and the resulting probabilities were checked against IGoR. A later analysis scored TCR-TCR, TCR-HLA and TCR-CMV co-occurrence with hypergeometric tests, applying a repertoire-size bias correction to TCR pairs. In a later analysis, false discovery rates were estimated by permuting HLA or CMV assignments 20 times. A later analysis grouped co-occurring TCRs with DBSCAN, adding TCRdist sequence similarity when clustering within HLA-allele-positive subsets. Repertoires with fewer than 30,000 or more than 120,000 public chains, plus five repertoires with anomalous nucleotide sharing, were excluded from co-occurrence clustering. This immuneACCESS table, as held by TCRdb, lists in-frame sequences with V and J called but not all clones. Of the missing ones, under half trace to an unresolved V gene in checked studies; the others have no known cause. That table gives V, J and clone size, and the DNA gave D and trimming. The sample profile shows fewer than 80,000 clones; just under 75% of them were found once. 5.4% of the sample is taken by the ten largest.

The cohort was made up of hundreds of healthy bone marrow donors. Cohort members were all nominally healthy when sampled, although unrecorded immune exposures were likely present. The donor was CMV seronegative and was included in the group of around 320 seronegative cohort members. A peripheral blood sample was provided by each donor, and peripheral blood mononuclear cells were used for TCR beta sequencing. Genomic DNA extraction from the blood cell samples was performed with the Qiagen DNeasy Blood Extraction Kit. This sequence was found in a woman aged 25 to 45 in good health and CMV-seronegative. Sequenced material: PBMCs. The sequence is built from TRBV6-5 and TRBJ1-2, with the identity of the D gene unclear. Here the CDR3 is given as CASRSTSENYGYTF. The base sequence is TGTGCCAGCAGGTCGACTTCGGAGAACTATGGCTACACCTTC.